The rows below give T cell receptor beta chains drawn from one sample of a study of beta chain features in type 1 diabetes. Assay: immunoSEQ multiplex PCR; the TCRdb copy retains only in-frame clones and omits some. The data contain approximately 300,000 clones, 11% of them singletons. Sequencing was done on a sample of naive CD4+ T cells from blood. These receptors originate from a woman in her twenties or thirties in good health. The conserved cysteine and the conserved F or W are not part of the CDR3 here. Clone size, where shown, is once, few, many, or a class for clones that have expanded.

V,J,size,CDR3
TRBV5-1,TRBJ2-1,.,ASSSTTGNNEQF
TRBV28,TRBJ1-1,.,ASRRGGANTEAF
TRBV28,TRBJ2-5,few,ASKLAGGLQETQY
TRBV9,TRBJ2-2,.,ASSVTPGLASPRRTGELF
TRBV10-3,TRBJ2-6,few,AISGDYHSGANVLT
TRBV25-1,TRBJ1-1,few,ASSESGQGATEAF
TRBV18,TRBJ1-2,few,ASSTRQGKDYGYT
TRBV5-1,TRBJ2-5,few,ASSLGQETQY
TRBV30,TRBJ1-4,few,AWSVRRGHGNEKLF
TRBV9,TRBJ2-7,.,ASSQGAYEQY
TRBV7-9,TRBJ1-2,.,ASSLGQAPTYGYT
TRBV4-3,TRBJ2-7,few,ASSQEGQKGRYEQY
TRBV30,TRBJ2-3,few,AWRSSHSGSGPDTQY
TRBV7-9,TRBJ2-3,.,ASSLFDSLTDTQY
TRBV2,TRBJ2-7,few,ASSLGTGGVYEQY
TRBV10-3,TRBJ1-1,.,AIGPRTGPNTEAF
TRBV18,TRBJ2-5,few,ASSPPSGKTQY